This T cell receptor beta chain was recovered during a study of T cell responses to AZD1222 COVID-19 vaccine. Regarding the study as a whole: Nearly half of the spike-specific TCRs reportedly recognize variant regions that carry no mutations. Among AZD1222 vaccinees, only six or seven were seropositive at baseline. The donors showed a predominance of white British ancestry and of females, with possible underestimation of clonal diversity.

CDR3 size: 14 residues. V lost 3 bases and J lost 6, with 12 bases in between. Germline values: CDR1 MNHEY, CDR2 SMNVEV (reference sequence). Turning to this clone: Its target is unknown.

Sequencing was performed with immunoSEQ multiplex PCR; in TCRdb, only in-frame clones are kept and a portion is missing. The table lists about 180,000 clones, almost 90% of them singletons. The V and J genes are TRBV27 and TRBJ1-5, with a possible D match to TRBD1 (6 bases). This TCR derives from an adult in good health. The sequenced sample was peripheral blood, obtained on day 0 of AZD1222 vaccination. In nucleotides, the CDR3 is TGTGCCAGCAGTTTTAGCAGGGGATCTCAGCCCCAGCATTTT. It is translated as CASSFSRGSQPQHF.